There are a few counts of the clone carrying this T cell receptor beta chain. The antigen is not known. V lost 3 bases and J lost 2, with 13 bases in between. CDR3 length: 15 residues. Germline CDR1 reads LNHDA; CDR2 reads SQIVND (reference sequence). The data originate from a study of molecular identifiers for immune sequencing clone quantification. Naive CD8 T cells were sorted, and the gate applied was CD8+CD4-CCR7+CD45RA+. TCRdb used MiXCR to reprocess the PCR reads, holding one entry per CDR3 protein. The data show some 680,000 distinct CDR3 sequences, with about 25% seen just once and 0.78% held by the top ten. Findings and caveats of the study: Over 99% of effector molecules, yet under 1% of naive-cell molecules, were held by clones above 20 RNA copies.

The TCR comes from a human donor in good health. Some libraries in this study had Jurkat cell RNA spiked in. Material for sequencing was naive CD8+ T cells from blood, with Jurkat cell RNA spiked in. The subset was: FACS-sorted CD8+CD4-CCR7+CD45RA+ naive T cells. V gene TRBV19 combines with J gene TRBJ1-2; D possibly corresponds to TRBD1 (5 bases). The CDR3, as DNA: TGTGCCAGTAGTATTGGGACCCGATCGAACTATGGCTACACCTTC. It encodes CASSIGTRSNYGYTF. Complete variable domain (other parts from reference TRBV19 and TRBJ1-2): DGGITQSPKYLFRKEGQNVTLSCEQNLNHDAMYWYRQDPGQGLRLIYYSQIVNDFQKGDIAEGYSVSREKKESFPLTVTSAQKNPTAFYLCASSIGTRSNYGYTFGSGTRLTVV.